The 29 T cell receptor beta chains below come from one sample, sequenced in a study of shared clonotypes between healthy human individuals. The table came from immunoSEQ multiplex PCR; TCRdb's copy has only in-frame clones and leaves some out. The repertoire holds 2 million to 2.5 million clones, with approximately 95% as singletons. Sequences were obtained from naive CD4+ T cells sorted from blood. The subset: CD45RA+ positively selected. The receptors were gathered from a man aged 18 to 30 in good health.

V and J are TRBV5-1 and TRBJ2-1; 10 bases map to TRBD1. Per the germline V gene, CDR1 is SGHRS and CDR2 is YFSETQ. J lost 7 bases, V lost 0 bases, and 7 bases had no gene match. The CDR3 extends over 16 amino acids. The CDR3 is CASSLAGQGMGNEQFF. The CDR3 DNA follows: TGCGCCAGCAGCTTGGCGGGACAGGGGATGGGGAATGAGCAGTTCTTC.

CDR3 DNA sequence: TGTGCCAGTAGTCCCCGGGAACGGGGTTATGGCTACACCTTC. This codes for CASSPRERGYGYTF. The rearrangement uses TRBV19 and TRBJ1-2; D unclear. The germline V and J ends were trimmed by 5 bases and 5 bases, with 15 bases remaining between them. Germline CDR1 LNHDA, CDR2 SQIVND (reference sequence). The CDR3 consists of 14 residues.

CDR3 nucleotide sequence: TGCGCCAGCAGCCAGGGGAGCGGGGTTAGCTCCTACGAGCAGTACTTC. Translating gives CASSQGSGVSSYEQYF. The chain links TRBV4-1 to TRBJ2-7, with 7 nucleotides matching TRBD2. The germline gives CDR1 MGHRA, CDR2 YSYEKL. With V trimmed by 3 bases and J by 0 bases, 8 bases remained unmatched. CDR3 length: 16 amino acids.

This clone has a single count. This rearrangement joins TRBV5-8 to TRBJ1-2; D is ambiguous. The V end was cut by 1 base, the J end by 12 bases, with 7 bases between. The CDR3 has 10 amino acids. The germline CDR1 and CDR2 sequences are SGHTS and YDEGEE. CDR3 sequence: CASSLSLDTF. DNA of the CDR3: TGTGCCAGCAGCTTGAGCCTTGACACCTTC.

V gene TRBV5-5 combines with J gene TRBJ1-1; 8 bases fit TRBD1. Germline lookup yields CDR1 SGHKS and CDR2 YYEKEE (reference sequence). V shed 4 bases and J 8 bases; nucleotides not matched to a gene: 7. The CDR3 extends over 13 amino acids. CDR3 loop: CASSPWTGREAFF. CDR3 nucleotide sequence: TGTGCCAGCAGCCCCTGGACAGGGAGAGAAGCTTTCTTT.

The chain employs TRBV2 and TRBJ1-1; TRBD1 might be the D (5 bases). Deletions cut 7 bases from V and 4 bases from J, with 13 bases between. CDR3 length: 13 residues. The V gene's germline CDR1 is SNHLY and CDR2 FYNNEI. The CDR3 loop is CASKWRGSTEAFF. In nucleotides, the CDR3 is TGTGCCAGCAAGTGGAGGGGAAGCACTGAAGCTTTCTTT.

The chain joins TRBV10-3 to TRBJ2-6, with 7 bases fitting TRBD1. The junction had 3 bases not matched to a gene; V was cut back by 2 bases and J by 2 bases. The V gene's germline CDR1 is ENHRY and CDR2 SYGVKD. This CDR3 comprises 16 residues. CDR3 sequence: CAISEPGTAGANVLTF. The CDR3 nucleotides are TGTGCCATCAGTGAGCCGGGGACAGCTGGGGCCAACGTCCTGACTTTC.

In nucleotides, the CDR3 is TGTGCCAGCAGCTTAGAAGGAGGAACGGGGGCTTTCTTT. Translating gives CASSLEGGTGAFF. J is TRBJ1-1 and V is TRBV7-9; no firm D call. The CDR3 contains 13 residues. Germline values: CDR1 SEHNR, CDR2 FQNEAQ (reference sequence). Trimming removed 1 base from V and 11 bases from J, with 14 bases in between. Based on the CDR3 plus reference TRBV7-9 and TRBJ1-1, the full variable domain is DTGVSQNPRHKITKRGQNVTFRCDPISEHNRLYWYRQTLGQGPEFLTYFQNEAQLEKSRLLSDRFSAERPKGSFSTLEIQRTEQGDSAMYLCASSLEGGTGAFFGQGTRLTVV.

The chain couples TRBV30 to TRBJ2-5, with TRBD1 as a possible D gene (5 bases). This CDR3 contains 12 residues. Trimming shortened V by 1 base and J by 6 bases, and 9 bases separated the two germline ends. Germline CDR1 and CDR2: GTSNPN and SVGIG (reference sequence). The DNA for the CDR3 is TGTGCCTGGAGTGAGTCAGGGAAGACCCAGTACTTC. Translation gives CAWSESGKTQYF.

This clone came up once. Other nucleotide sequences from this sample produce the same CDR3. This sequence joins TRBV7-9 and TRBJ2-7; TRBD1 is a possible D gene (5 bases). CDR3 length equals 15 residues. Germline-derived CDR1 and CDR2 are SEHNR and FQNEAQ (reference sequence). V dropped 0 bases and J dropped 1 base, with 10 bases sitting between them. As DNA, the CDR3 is TGTGCCAGCAGCTTAGCCGGCCCAGGGTCCTACGAGCAGTACTTC. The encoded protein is CASSLAGPGSYEQYF.

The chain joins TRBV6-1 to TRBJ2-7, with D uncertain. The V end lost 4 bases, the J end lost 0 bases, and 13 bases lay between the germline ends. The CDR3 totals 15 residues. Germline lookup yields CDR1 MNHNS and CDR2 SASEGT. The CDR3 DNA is TGTGCCAGCAGTGTAAGGGAAAGGAGCTCCTACGAGCAGTACTTC. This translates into CASSVRERSSYEQYF.

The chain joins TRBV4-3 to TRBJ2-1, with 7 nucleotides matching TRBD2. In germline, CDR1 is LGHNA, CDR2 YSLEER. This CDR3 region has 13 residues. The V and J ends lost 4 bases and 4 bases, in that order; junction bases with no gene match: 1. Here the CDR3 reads CASSRAGYNEQFF. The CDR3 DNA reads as TGCGCCAGCAGCCGAGCGGGGTACAATGAGCAGTTCTTC.

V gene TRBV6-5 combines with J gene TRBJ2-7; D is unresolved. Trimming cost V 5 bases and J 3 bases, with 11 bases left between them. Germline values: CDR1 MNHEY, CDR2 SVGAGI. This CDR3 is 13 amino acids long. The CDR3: CASSRRANYEQYF. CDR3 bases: TGTGCCAGCAGTCGAAGGGCCAACTACGAGCAGTACTTC.

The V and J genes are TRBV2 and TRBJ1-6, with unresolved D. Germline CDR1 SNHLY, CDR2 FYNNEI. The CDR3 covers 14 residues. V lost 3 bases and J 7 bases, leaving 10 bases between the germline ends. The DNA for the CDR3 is TGTGCCAGCAGTGAGGAGGCGGTAAATTCACCCCTCCACTTT. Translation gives CASSEEAVNSPLHF.

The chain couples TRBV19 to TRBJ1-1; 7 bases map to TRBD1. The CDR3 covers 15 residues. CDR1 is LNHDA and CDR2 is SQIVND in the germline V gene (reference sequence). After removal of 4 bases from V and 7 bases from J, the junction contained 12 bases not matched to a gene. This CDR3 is CASSTTGSPNDEAFF. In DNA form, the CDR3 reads TGTGCCAGTAGTACGACAGGGTCCCCTAACGATGAAGCTTTCTTT.

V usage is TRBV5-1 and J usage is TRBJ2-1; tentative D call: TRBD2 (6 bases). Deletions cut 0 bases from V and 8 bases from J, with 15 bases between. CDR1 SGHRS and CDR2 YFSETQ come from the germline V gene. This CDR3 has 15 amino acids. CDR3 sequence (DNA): TGCGCCAGCAGCTTGGTGAGATTCGGAGGGGATGAGCAGTTCTTC. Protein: CASSLVRFGGDEQFF.

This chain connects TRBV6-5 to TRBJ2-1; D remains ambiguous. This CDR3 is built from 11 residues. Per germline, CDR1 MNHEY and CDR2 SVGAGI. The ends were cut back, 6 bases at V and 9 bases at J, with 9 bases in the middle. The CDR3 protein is CASRGSVEQFF. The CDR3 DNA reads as TGTGCCAGCAGGGGATCGGTTGAGCAGTTCTTC.

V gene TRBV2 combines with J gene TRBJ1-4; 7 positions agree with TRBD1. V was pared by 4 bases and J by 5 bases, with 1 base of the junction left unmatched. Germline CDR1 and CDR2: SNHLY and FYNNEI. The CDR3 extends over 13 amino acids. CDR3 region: CASSVDRNEKLFF. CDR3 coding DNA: TGTGCCAGCAGTGTGGACAGGAATGAAAAACTGTTTTTT.

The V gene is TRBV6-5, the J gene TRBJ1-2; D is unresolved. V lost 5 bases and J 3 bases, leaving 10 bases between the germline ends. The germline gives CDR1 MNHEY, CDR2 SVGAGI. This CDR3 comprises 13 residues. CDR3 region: CASSPIGYYGYTF. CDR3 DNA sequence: TGTGCCAGCAGTCCCATTGGGTACTATGGCTACACCTTC.

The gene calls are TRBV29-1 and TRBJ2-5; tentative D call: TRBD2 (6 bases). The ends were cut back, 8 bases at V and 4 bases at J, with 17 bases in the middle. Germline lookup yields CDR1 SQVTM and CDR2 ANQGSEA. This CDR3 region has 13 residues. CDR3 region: CSILGQGGETQYF. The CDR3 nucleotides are TGCAGCATATTGGGGCAGGGAGGAGAGACCCAGTACTTC. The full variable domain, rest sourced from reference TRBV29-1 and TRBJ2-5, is SAVISQKPSRDICQRGTSLTIQCQVDSQVTMMFWYRQQPGQSLTLIATANQGSEATYESGFVIDKFPISRPNLTFSTLTVSNMSPEDSSIYLCSILGQGGETQYFGPGTRLLVL.

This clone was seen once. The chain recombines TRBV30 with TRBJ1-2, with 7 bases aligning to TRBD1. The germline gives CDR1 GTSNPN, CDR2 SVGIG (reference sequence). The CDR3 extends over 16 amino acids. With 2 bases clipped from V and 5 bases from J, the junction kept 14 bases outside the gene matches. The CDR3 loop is CAWSFGLGGGAYGYTF. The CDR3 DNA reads TGTGCCTGGAGTTTTGGTTTGGGAGGGGGCGCTTATGGCTACACCTTC.

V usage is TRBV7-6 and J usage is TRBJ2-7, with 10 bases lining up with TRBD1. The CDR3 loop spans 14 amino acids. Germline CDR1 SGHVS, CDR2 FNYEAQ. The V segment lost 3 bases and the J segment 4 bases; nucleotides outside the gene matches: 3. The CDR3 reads CASSFDRGRYEQYF. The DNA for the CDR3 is TGTGCCAGCAGCTTCGACAGGGGGCGTTACGAGCAGTACTTC.

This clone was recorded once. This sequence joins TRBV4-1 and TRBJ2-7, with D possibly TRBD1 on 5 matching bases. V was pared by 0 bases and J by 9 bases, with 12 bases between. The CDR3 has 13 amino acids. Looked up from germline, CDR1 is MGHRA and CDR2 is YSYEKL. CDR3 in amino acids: CASSQDPQGLQYF. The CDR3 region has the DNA TGCGCCAGCAGCCAAGATCCCCAGGGCTTGCAGTACTTC.

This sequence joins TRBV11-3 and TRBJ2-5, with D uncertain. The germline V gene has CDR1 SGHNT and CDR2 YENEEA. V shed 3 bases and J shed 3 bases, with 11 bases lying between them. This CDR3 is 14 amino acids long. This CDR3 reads CASSFRKREETQYF. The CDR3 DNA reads TGTGCCAGCAGCTTCAGGAAGCGAGAAGAGACCCAGTACTTC.

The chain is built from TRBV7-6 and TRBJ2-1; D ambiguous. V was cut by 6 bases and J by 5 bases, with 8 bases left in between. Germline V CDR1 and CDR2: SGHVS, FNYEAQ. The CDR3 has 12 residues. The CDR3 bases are TGTGCCAGCAGTAGTAACCACAATGAGCAGTTCTTC. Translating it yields CASSSNHNEQFF.

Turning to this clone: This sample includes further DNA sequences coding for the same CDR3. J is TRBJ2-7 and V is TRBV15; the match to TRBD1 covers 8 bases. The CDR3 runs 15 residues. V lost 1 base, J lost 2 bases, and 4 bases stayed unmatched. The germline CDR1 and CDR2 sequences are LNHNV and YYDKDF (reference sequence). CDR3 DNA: TGTGCCACCAGCAGAGGGCAGGGGGCCGCCTACGAGCAGTACTTC. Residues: CATSRGQGAAYEQYF.

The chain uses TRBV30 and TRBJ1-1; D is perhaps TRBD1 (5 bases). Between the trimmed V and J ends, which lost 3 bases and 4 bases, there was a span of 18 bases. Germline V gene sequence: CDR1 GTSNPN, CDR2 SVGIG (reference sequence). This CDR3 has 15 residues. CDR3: CAWRRKDIRGTEAFF. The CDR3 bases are TGTGCCTGGAGAAGGAAAGATATAAGGGGCACTGAAGCTTTCTTT.

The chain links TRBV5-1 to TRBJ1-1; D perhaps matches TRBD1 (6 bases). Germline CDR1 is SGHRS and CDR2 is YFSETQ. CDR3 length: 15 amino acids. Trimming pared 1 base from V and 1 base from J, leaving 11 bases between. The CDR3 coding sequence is TGCGCCAGCAGCTTGTTTGTAGGGGGGAACACTGAAGCTTTCTTT. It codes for CASSLFVGGNTEAFF. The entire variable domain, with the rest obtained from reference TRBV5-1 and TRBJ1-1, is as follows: KAGVTQTPRYLIKTRGQQVTLSCSPISGHRSVSWYQQTPGQGLQFLFEYFSETQRNKGNFPGRFSGRQFSNSRSEMNVSTLELGDSALYLCASSLFVGGNTEAFFGQGTRLTVV.

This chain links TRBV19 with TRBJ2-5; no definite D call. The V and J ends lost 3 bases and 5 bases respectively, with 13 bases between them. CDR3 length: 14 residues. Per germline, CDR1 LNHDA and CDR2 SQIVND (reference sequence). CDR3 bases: TGTGCCAGTAGTATCACCCTGACGGATGAGACCCAGTACTTC. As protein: CASSITLTDETQYF.